The T cell receptor beta chain under discussion was sequenced for a study of control samples from healthy donors and cancer patients. Produced via immunoSEQ multiplex PCR; TCRdb's table is partial and in-frame only. This sample has around 100,000 clones, with around 89% found just once. This clonotype was sampled from a man in his fifties or sixties with lung cancer. Sequencing was done on a sample of PBMCs.

The CDR3 DNA follows: TGTGCCAGCAGCGTATCTTTTGCTACTAGCACAGATACGCAGTATTTT. Its translation: CASSVSFATSTDTQYF. The chain carries TRBV9 and TRBJ2-3; D unclear. V lost 1 base to trimming and J lost 0 bases, with 12 bases between them. The germline CDR1 and CDR2 sequences are SGDLS and YYNGEE. This CDR3 is built from 16 residues.